Listed below are T cell receptor beta chains from one sample, sequenced in a study of OX40 agonist ivuxolimab in advanced cancers. Profiled with immunoSEQ multiplex PCR; TCRdb holds only in-frame clones, not every one. The table has about 44,000 clones, approximately 83% seen once. This sample comprised CD4+ or CD8+ T cells sorted from blood, obtained in a trial of the OX40 agonist ivuxolimab. The receptor source for this set is an adult with an advanced solid tumor such as melanoma, head and neck, liver or kidney cancer. Both conserved end residues are part of each CDR3. D genes are given only for firm matches. Not every row has a clone size; where given, it reads once, few, many or a size class.

D gene: NA
J gene: TRBJ2-1
clone size: NA
V gene: TRBV11-2
CDR3 DNA: TGTGCCAGCAGCCCGTACAATGAGCAGTTCTTC
CDR3 protein: CASSPYNEQFF

D gene: NA
J gene: TRBJ2-2
clone size: NA
V gene: TRBV15
CDR3 DNA: TGTGCCACCAGCACTTTGGGCCCTACCGCCGGGGAGCTGTTTTTT
CDR3 protein: CATSTLGPTAGELFF

D gene: TRBD1
J gene: TRBJ2-5
clone size: NA
V gene: TRBV6-6
CDR3 DNA: TGTGCCAGCAGCGGTCCGGGACAGGGTAATCGGAGGCACTTC
CDR3 protein: CASSGPGQGNRRHF

D gene: NA
J gene: TRBJ1-2
clone size: NA
V gene: TRBV6-9
CDR3 DNA: TGTGCCAGCAGTTACTCGGCCAGGGATGGCTACACCTTC
CDR3 protein: CASSYSARDGYTF

D gene: TRBD2
J gene: TRBJ2-1
clone size: NA
V gene: TRBV30
CDR3 DNA: TGTGCCTGGAGTGTACACCCAGGGACTAGCGGGAGGGCTTACAATGAGCAGTTCTTC
CDR3 protein: CAWSVHPGTSGRAYNEQFF

D gene: NA
J gene: TRBJ2-3
clone size: NA
V gene: TRBV9
CDR3 DNA: TGTGCCAGCAGCGTAGGGGCGGGCCGCACAGATACGCAGTATTTT
CDR3 protein: CASSVGAGRTDTQYF

D gene: NA
J gene: TRBJ2-5
clone size: NA
V gene: TRBV14
CDR3 DNA: TGTGCCAGCAGCCAAGAATTGGGAAGAACGAAAGAGGCCCAGTACTTC
CDR3 protein: CASSQELGRTKEAQYF

D gene: NA
J gene: TRBJ2-1
clone size: NA
V gene: TRBV2
CDR3 DNA: TGTGCCAGCAGAGGGGACTCTCTAGGGGAGCAGTTCTTC
CDR3 protein: CASRGDSLGEQFF

D gene: NA
J gene: TRBJ2-5
clone size: NA
V gene: TRBV5-4
CDR3 DNA: TGTGCCAGCAGCTCGGTCTATAGTCGAGAGACCCAGTACTTC
CDR3 protein: CASSSVYSRETQYF

D gene: NA
J gene: TRBJ2-1
clone size: NA
V gene: TRBV7-9
CDR3 DNA: TGTGCCAGCAGCTTAGGAGGGGGTGCGGGCAATGAGCAGTTCTTC
CDR3 protein: CASSLGGGAGNEQFF

D gene: TRBD1
J gene: TRBJ1-1
clone size: few
V gene: TRBV6-6
CDR3 DNA: TGTGCCAGCAGCCGCGGACAGGGCGTCACTGAAGCTTTCTTT
CDR3 protein: CASSRGQGVTEAFF

D gene: NA
J gene: TRBJ2-6
clone size: NA
V gene: TRBV7-8
CDR3 DNA: TGTGCCAGCAGCTTAATCTCTGGGGCCAACGTCCTGACTTTC
CDR3 protein: CASSLISGANVLTF

D gene: NA
J gene: TRBJ2-2
clone size: NA
V gene: TRBV19
CDR3 DNA: TGTGCCAGTAGTATCGGTTGGGGGATCACCGGGGAGCTGTTTTTT
CDR3 protein: CASSIGWGITGELFF

D gene: TRBD2
J gene: TRBJ2-5
clone size: NA
V gene: TRBV10-3
CDR3 DNA: TGTGCCATCAGTGAGGGACTAACTAGCGGGATTCGAGAGCAGTACTTC
CDR3 protein: CAISEGLTSGIREQYF

D gene: NA
J gene: TRBJ1-1
clone size: few
V gene: TRBV7-8
CDR3 DNA: TGTGCCAGCAGCCCCCGGACTTACACTGAAGCTTTCTTT
CDR3 protein: CASSPRTYTEAFF

D gene: NA
J gene: TRBJ1-3
clone size: NA
V gene: TRBV7-2
CDR3 DNA: TGTGCCAGCAGCTTAAACATGGGGGGCGCTGGAAACACCATATATTTT
CDR3 protein: CASSLNMGGAGNTIYF

D gene: NA
J gene: TRBJ1-2
clone size: NA
V gene: TRBV5-6
CDR3 DNA: TGTGCCAGCAGCTTGGTTTTTCAGGGAAGCTATGGCTACACCTTC
CDR3 protein: CASSLVFQGSYGYTF

D gene: NA
J gene: TRBJ2-7
clone size: NA
V gene: TRBV5-1
CDR3 DNA: TGCGCCAGCAGCTCCCGGGACGACGGCGAGCAGTACTTC
CDR3 protein: CASSSRDDGEQYF

D gene: TRBD1
J gene: TRBJ2-7
clone size: NA
V gene: TRBV7-3
CDR3 DNA: TGTGCCAGCAGCTTTTTAAGGGACAGGGTTTCCTACGAGCAGTACTTC
CDR3 protein: CASSFLRDRVSYEQYF

D gene: NA
J gene: TRBJ1-6
clone size: NA
V gene: TRBV5-1
CDR3 DNA: TGCGCCAGCAGCGTCCTCGGACTGGTTGGTTCACCCCTCCACTTT
CDR3 protein: CASSVLGLVGSPLHF